This TCR beta chain was recovered during a study of blood T cell repertoires in COVID-19. Overall study: The cDNA or gDNA used as material had been derived from T cells, B-cell-depleted T cells, or PBMCs.

This clone was counted between two and nine times. V shed 5 bases and J shed 2 bases, with 10 bases lying between them. The CDR3 has 15 amino acids. Germline loops: CDR1 SNHLY, CDR2 FYNNEI. Cohorts were assigned according to the clinical history that participants reported. Per the authors' pipeline: Estimation of nucleated cell counts was performed using reference gene primer amplification. Sequenced by immunoSEQ multiplex PCR; TCRdb stores in-frame clones only, minus some. The DNA was the basis for D and trimming; V, J and clone size are from that table. Among over 140,000 clones listed, 60% to 80% were seen once.

This receptor was taken from a woman aged 50 to 60 who had recovered from COVID-19. Input material: PBMCs or T cells enriched from blood (not recorded which). The chain combines TRBV2 with TRBJ2-6, with TRBD1 as a possible D gene (6 bases). The CDR3 coding sequence is TGTGCCAGCAGTCTTGGGGGCGCTGGGGCCAACGTCCTGACTTTC. It is translated as CASSLGGAGANVLTF.